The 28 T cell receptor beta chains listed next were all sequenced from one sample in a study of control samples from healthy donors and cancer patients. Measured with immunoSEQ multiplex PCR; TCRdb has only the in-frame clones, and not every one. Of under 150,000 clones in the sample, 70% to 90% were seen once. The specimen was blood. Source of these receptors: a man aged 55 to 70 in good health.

DNA of the CDR3: TGTGCCAGCAGCCAAGTCACAGGGGCGAACACTGAAGCTTTCTTT. Protein: CASSQVTGANTEAFF. The chain couples TRBV4-2 to TRBJ1-1, with TRBD1 matching 7 bases. Germline lookup yields CDR1 LGHNA and CDR2 YNFKEQ. The length of the CDR3 is 15 residues. After removal of 1 base from V and 1 base from J, the junction contained 3 bases not matched to a gene.

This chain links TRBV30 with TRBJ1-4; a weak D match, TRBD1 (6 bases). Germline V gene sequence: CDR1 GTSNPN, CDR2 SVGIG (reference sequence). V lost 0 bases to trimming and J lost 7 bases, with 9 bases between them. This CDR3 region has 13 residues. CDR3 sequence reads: CAWSVRTVEKLFF. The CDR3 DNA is TGTGCCTGGAGTGTACGGACAGTTGAAAAACTGTTTTTT.

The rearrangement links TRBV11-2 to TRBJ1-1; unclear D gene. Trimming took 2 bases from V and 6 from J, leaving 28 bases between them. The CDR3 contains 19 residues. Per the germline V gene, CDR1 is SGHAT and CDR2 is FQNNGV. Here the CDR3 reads CASSLFHVTRGIGSPEAFF. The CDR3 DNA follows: TGTGCCAGCAGCTTATTTCATGTAACACGGGGTATCGGGTCTCCTGAAGCTTTCTTT.

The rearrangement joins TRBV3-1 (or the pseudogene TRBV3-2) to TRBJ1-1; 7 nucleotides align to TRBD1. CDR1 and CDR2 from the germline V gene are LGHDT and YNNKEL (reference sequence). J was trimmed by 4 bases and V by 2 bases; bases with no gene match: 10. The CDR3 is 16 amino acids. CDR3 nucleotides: TGTGCCAGCAGCCAAACCACACGACAGGGTGGCACTGAAGCTTTCTTT. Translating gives CASSQTTRQGGTEAFF.

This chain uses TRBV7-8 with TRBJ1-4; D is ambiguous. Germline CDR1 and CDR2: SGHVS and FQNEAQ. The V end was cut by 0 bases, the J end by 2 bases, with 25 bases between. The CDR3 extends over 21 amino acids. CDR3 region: CASSLAGRRRASGRTNEKLFF. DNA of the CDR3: TGTGCCAGCAGCTTAGCTGGGCGACGACGGGCCTCCGGAAGGACTAATGAAAAACTGTTTTTT.

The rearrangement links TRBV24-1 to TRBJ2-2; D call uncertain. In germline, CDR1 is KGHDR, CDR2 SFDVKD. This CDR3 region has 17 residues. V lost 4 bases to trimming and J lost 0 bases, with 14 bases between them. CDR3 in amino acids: CATSDLLGGTNTGELFF. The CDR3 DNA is TGTGCCACCAGTGACCTCCTGGGCGGTACGAACACCGGGGAGCTGTTTTTT.

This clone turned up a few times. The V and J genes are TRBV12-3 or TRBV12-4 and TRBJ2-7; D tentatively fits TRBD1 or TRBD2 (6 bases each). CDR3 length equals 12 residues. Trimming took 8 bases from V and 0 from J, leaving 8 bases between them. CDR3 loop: CASGGLSYEQYF. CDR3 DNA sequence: TGTGCCAGCGGGGGGCTCTCCTACGAGCAGTACTTC.

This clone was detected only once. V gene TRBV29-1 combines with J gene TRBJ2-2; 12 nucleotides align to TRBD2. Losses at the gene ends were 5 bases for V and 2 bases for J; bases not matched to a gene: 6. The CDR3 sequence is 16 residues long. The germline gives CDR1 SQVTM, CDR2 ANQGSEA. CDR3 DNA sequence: TGCAGCGTTAAGACTAGCGGGGGAACCAACACCGGGGAGCTGTTTTTT. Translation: CSVKTSGGTNTGELFF.

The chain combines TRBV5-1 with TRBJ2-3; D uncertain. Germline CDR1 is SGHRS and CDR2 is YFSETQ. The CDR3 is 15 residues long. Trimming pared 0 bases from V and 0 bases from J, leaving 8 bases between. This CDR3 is CASSLDSLSTDTQYF. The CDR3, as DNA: TGCGCCAGCAGCTTGGACAGCTTGAGCACAGATACGCAGTATTTT.

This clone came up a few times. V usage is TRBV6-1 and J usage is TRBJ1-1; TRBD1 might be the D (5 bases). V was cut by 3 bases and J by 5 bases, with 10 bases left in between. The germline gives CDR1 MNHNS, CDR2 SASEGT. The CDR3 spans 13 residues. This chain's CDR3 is CASSDGTLTEAFF. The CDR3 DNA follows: TGTGCCAGCAGTGATGGGACTCTGACTGAAGCTTTCTTT.

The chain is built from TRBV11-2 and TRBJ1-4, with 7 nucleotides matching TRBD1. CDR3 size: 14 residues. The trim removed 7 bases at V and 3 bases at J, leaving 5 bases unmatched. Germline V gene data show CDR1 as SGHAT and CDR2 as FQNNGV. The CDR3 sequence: CASTGQVANEKLFF. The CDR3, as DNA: TGTGCCAGCACCGGACAGGTCGCTAATGAAAAACTGTTTTTT.

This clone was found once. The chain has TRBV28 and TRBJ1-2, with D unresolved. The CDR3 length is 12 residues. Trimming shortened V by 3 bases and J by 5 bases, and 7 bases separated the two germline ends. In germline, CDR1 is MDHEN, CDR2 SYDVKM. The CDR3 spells CASSLERYGYTF. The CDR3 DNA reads TGTGCCAGCAGTTTGGAAAGATATGGCTACACCTTC.

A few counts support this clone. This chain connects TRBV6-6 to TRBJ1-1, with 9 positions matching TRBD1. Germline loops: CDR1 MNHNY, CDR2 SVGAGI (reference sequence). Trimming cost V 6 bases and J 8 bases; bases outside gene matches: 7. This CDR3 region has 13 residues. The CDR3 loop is CASSLGQGFEAFF. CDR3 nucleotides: TGTGCCAGCAGCCTCGGACAGGGGTTCGAAGCTTTCTTT.

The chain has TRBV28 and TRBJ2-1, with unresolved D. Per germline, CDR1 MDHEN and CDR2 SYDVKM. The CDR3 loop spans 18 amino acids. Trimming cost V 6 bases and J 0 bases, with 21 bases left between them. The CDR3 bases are TGTGCCAGCAGACCCCTCCCAGAAACCTCATACTCCTACAATGAGCAGTTCTTC. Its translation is CASRPLPETSYSYNEQFF.

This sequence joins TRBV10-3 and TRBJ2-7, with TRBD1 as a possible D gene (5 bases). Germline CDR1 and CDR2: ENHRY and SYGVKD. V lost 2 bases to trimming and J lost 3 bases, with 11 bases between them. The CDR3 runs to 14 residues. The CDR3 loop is CAISEAGQGYEQYF. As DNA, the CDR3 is TGTGCCATCAGTGAGGCCGGGCAGGGCTACGAGCAGTACTTC.

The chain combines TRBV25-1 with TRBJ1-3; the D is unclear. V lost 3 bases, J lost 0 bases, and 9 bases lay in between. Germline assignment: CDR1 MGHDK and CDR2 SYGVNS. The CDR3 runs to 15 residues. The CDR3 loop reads CASSDGPVSGNTIYF. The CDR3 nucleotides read TGTGCCAGCAGTGATGGACCGGTCTCTGGAAACACCATATATTTT.

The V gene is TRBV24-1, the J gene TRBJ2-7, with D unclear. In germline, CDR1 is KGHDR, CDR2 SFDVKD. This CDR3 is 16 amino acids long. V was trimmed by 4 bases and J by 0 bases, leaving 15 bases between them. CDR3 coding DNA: TGTGCCACCAGTGAGATGCGCGTGTCTGACTCCTACGAGCAGTACTTC. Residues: CATSEMRVSDSYEQYF.

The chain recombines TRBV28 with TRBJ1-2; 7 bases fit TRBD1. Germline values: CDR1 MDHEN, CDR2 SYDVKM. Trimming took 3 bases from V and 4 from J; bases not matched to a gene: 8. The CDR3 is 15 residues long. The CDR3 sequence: CASSLGGGQIYGYTF. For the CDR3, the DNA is TGTGCCAGCAGTTTGGGAGGGGGACAGATCTATGGCTACACCTTC.

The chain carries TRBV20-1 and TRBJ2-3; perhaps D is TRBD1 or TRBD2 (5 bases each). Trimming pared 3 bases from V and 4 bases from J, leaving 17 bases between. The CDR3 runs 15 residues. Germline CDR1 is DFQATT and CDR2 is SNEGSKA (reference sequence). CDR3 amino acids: CSASGASYNPDTQYF. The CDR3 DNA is TGCAGTGCTAGTGGGGCTAGCTATAATCCAGATACGCAGTATTTT.

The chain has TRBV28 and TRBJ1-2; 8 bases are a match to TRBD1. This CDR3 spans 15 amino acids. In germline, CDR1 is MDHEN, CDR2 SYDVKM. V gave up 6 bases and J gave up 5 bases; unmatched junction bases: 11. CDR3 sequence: CASSLAGQGKYGYTF. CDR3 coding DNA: TGTGCCAGCAGCTTGGCCGGACAGGGTAAATATGGCTACACCTTC.

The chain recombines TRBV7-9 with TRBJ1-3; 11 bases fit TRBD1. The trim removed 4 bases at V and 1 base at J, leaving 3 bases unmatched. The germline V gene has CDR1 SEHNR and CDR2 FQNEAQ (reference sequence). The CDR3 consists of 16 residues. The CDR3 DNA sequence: TGTGCCAGCAGCTCCCGGGACAGGGGGTCTGGAAACACCATATATTTT. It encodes CASSSRDRGSGNTIYF.

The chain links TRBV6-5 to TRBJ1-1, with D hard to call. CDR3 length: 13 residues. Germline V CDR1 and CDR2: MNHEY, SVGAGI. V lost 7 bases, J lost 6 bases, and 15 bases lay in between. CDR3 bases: TGTGCCAGCACCATGGGTTATTGGGCTGAAGCTTTCTTT. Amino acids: CASTMGYWAEAFF.

In nucleotides, the CDR3 is TGCGCCAGCAGCTTGGTGGGGGGTACTCAGCCCCAGCATTTT. It yields the protein CASSLVGGTQPQHF. The chain joins TRBV5-1 to TRBJ1-5, with a possible D match to TRBD1 (5 bases). This CDR3 spans 14 amino acids. Per germline, CDR1 SGHRS and CDR2 YFSETQ. V dropped 0 bases and J dropped 6 bases, with 10 bases sitting between them.

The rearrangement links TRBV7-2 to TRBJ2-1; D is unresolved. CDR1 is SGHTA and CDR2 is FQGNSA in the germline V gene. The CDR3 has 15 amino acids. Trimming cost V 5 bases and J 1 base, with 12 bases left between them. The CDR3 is CASSGTAGSYNEQFF. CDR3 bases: TGTGCCAGCAGCGGCACTGCTGGGTCCTACAATGAGCAGTTCTTC.

This CDR3 is CASSRDRAGNTIYF. CDR3 nucleotides: TGTGCCAGCTCACGGGACAGGGCTGGAAACACCATATATTTT. The chain joins TRBV18 to TRBJ1-3; 9 bases agree with TRBD1. Germline values: CDR1 KGHSH, CDR2 LQKENI. J lost 2 bases, V lost 4 bases, and 0 bases had no gene match. This CDR3 comprises 14 residues.

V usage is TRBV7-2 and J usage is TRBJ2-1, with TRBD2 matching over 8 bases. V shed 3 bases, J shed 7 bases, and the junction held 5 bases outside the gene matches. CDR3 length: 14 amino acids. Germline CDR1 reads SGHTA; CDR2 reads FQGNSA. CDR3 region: CASSFDSGVNEQFF. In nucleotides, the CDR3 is TGTGCCAGCAGCTTTGATAGCGGGGTTAATGAGCAGTTCTTC. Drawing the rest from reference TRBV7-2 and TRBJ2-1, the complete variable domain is GAGVSQSPSNKVTEKGKDVELRCDPISGHTALYWYRQSLGQGLEFLIYFQGNSAPDKSGLPSDRFSAERTGGSVSTLTIQRTQQEDSAVYLCASSFDSGVNEQFFGPGTRLTVL.

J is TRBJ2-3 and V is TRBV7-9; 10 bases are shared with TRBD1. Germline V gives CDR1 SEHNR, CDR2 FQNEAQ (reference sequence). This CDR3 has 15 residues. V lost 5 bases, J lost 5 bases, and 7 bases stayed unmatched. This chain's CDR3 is CASSKRDRGQDTQYF. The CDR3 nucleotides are TGTGCCAGCAGCAAGCGGGACAGGGGTCAAGATACGCAGTATTTT.

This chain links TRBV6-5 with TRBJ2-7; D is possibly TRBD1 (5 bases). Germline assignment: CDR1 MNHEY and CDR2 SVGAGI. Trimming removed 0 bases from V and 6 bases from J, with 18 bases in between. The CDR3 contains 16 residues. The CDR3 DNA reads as TGTGCCAGCAGTTACTCGACAGCCACCTCGGGCCTCGAGCAGTACTTC. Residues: CASSYSTATSGLEQYF.